Below are 16 T cell receptor beta chains sequenced from a single sample in a study of blood T cell repertoires in COVID-19. Profiling relied on immunoSEQ multiplex PCR, and the TCRdb table lists in-frame clones only, not all of them. Found here are fewer than 95,000 clones, around 67% of them singletons; the top ten hold 3% to 4.5%. The sequencing input was peripheral blood. These TCRs come from a man aged 70-80 years with COVID-19, enrolled during active disease.

The chain recombines TRBV19 with TRBJ1-4; D gene uncertain. Germline CDR1 is LNHDA and CDR2 is SQIVND (reference sequence). The CDR3 length is 18 residues. Trimming cost V 0 bases and J 2 bases, with 16 bases left between them. The chain's CDR3 is CASSIEVSRLTTNEKLFF. CDR3 nucleotides: TGTGCCAGTAGTATAGAGGTCTCCAGGCTGACGACTAATGAAAAACTGTTTTTT.

This clone was counted at least ten times. The V gene is TRBV24-1, the J gene TRBJ2-1, with 10 positions matching TRBD2. This CDR3 contains 17 residues. Looked up from germline, CDR1 is KGHDR and CDR2 is SFDVKD. The V and J ends lost 1 base and 5 bases, in that order; junction bases with no gene match: 7. In DNA, the CDR3 is TGTGCCACCAGTGATTTAGGGGGACTAGCGTCCCACAATGAGCAGTTCTTC. Amino acids: CATSDLGGLASHNEQFF.

The rearrangement joins TRBV24-1 to TRBJ2-3; 9 nucleotides line up with TRBD2. V dropped 5 bases and J dropped 5; count of bases not matched to a gene: 10. The germline V gene encodes CDR1 KGHDR and CDR2 SFDVKD. The CDR3 has 16 amino acids. The CDR3 spells CATSGVSGSSLDTQYF. As DNA, the CDR3 is TGTGCCACCAGTGGCGTTAGCGGGAGTAGTTTAGATACGCAGTATTTT.

This chain joins TRBV11-3 and TRBJ2-7; 8 bases align to TRBD1. Looked up from germline, CDR1 is SGHNT and CDR2 is YENEEA. V trimming: 5 bases; J trimming: 0 bases; junction bases outside the gene matches: 6. The length of the CDR3 is 15 residues. DNA for the CDR3: TGTGCCAGCAGCCGGGGACAGGCGAGCTCCTACGAGCAGTACTTC. Translated: CASSRGQASSYEQYF.

The rearrangement links TRBV9 to TRBJ1-2; the match to TRBD1 covers 7 bases. Germline V CDR1 and CDR2: SGDLS, YYNGEE. Trimming took 4 bases from V and 2 from J; bases not matched to a gene: 5. The CDR3 is 14 residues long. CDR3 protein: CASSKRDRNYGYTF. The CDR3 nucleotides read TGTGCCAGCAGCAAAAGGGACAGAAACTATGGCTACACCTTC.

The J gene is TRBJ1-1, the V gene TRBV7-9, with D maybe TRBD1 (5 bases). V dropped 6 bases and J dropped 1 base, with 18 bases sitting between them. Germline V gene lookup returns CDR1 SEHNR and CDR2 FQNEAQ (reference sequence). This CDR3 comprises 16 residues. For the CDR3, the DNA is TGTGCCAGCAGTCATTTACCCGGGACTCCGAACACTGAAGCTTTCTTT. This codes for CASSHLPGTPNTEAFF. The full variable domain, its missing parts supplied by reference TRBV7-9 and TRBJ1-1, is DTGVSQNPRHKITKRGQNVTFRCDPISEHNRLYWYRQTLGQGPEFLTYFQNEAQLEKSRLLSDRFSAERPKGSFSTLEIQRTEQGDSAMYLCASSHLPGTPNTEAFFGQGTRLTVV.

This clone was picked up one time. This rearrangement joins TRBV23-1 to TRBJ2-3; TRBD1 aligns across 12 bases. TRBV23-1 has ORF status, its function being uncertain. The CDR3 covers 16 residues. The J segment lost 8 bases and the V segment lost 5 bases, leaving 11 bases of the junction unmatched. CDR3 DNA: TGCGCCAGCAGTACCGGCCGGGGACAGGGGGCAACTACGCAGTATTTT. Translation gives CASSTGRGQGATTQYF.

The chain employs TRBV6-5 and TRBJ1-1; D is possibly TRBD1 (6 bases). CDR1 and CDR2 from the germline V gene are MNHEY and SVGAGI. The CDR3 sequence is 11 residues long. Deletions cut 6 bases from V and 8 bases from J, with 10 bases between. The CDR3: CASSAGTEAFF. CDR3 nucleotides: TGTGCCAGCAGCGCCGGGACAGAAGCTTTCTTT.

J is TRBJ2-3 and V is TRBV3-1 (or the pseudogene TRBV3-2); 8 nucleotides match TRBD1. V trimming: 7 bases; J trimming: 4 bases; junction bases outside the gene matches: 16. This CDR3 comprises 17 residues. The germline CDR1 and CDR2 sequences are LGHDT and YNNKEL (reference sequence). The CDR3 protein is CASTNFKSRGQADTQYF. DNA for the CDR3: TGTGCCAGCACCAACTTTAAATCCAGGGGGCAGGCAGATACGCAGTATTTT.

This clone came up once. The J gene is TRBJ2-3, the V gene TRBV6-5; D is undetermined. The ends were cut back, 0 bases at V and 5 bases at J, with 6 bases in the middle. The CDR3 is 13 residues long. CDR1 is MNHEY, CDR2 SVGAGI, per germline. This CDR3 reads CASSYSKRDTQYF. CDR3 nucleotides: TGTGCCAGCAGTTACTCGAAGCGAGATACGCAGTATTTT.

Details on this clone: Germline and junction disagree at one end, which may indicate a read error. This chain connects TRBV7-7 to TRBJ2-3, with 10 bases aligning to TRBD2. Germline CDR1 and CDR2: SSHAT and FNYEAQ (reference sequence). The CDR3 length is 14 residues. The CDR3: CASSPSGSRNTQYF. In DNA, the CDR3 is TGTGCTAGCAGCCCTAGCGGGAGTAGGAATACGCAGTATTTT.

In DNA, the CDR3 is TGTGCCAGTAGTATAAATTTGACAGGTCCTTATAATTCACCCCTCCACTTT. This gives the protein CASSINLTGPYNSPLHF. V gene TRBV19 combines with J gene TRBJ1-6; tentatively, D is TRBD1 (6 bases). The CDR3 extends over 17 amino acids. Trimming removed 2 bases at V and 4 bases at J, with 15 bases between. CDR1 LNHDA and CDR2 SQIVND come from the germline V gene (reference sequence).

This clone was observed once. The CDR3 DNA reads as TGTGCCAGCAGCTTAGGGGGAGGATGGTATGGCTACACCTTC. As protein: CASSLGGGWYGYTF. V is TRBV7-8 and J is TRBJ1-2, with D unclear. Looked up from germline, CDR1 is SGHVS and CDR2 is FQNEAQ. V was cut by 1 base and J by 5 bases, with 11 bases left in between. The CDR3 totals 14 residues.

The chain is built from TRBV6-2 or TRBV6-3 and TRBJ2-7; 9 bases are shared with TRBD1. Germline V CDR1 and CDR2: MNHEY, SVGEGT. V shed 6 bases, J shed 2 bases, and the junction held 11 bases outside the gene matches. The CDR3 totals 16 residues. CDR3 loop: CASRPRQGDFTYEQYF. The CDR3 region has the DNA TGTGCCAGCAGACCTAGACAGGGGGACTTCACCTACGAGCAGTACTTC.

The chain combines TRBV5-1 with TRBJ2-6; a weak D match, TRBD1 (5 bases). CDR1 SGHRS and CDR2 YFSETQ come from the germline V gene. Trimming removed 3 bases at V and 0 bases at J, with 10 bases between. The CDR3 totals 16 residues. Written as DNA, the CDR3 is TGCGCCAGCAGCTCGACAGCGAGCTCTGGGGCCAACGTCCTGACTTTC. It encodes CASSSTASSGANVLTF.

This clone was detected only once. This sequence joins TRBV6-5 and TRBJ2-7; D is possibly TRBD1 (6 bases). V was shortened by 6 bases and J by 3 bases, with 18 bases between the two germline ends. The CDR3 runs to 15 residues. CDR1 MNHEY and CDR2 SVGAGI come from the germline V gene. CDR3 in amino acids: CASSRSDSLDYEQYF. In nucleotides, the CDR3 is TGTGCCAGCAGCCGATCGGACAGTCTGGACTACGAGCAGTACTTC.